The source of this T cell receptor beta chain is a study of identical twins. A universal primer site was created by template switching, with the cDNA bearing unique molecular identifiers. TCRdb re-called the 5' RACE reads through MiXCR, storing one row per CDR3 protein. The table records some 710,000 distinct CDR3 sequences, roughly 6.2% of them present only once. J gave up 4 bases and V 2 bases, and 12 bases lay outside the gene matches. CDR1 and CDR2 from the germline V gene are SNHLY and FYNNEI. The CDR3 runs 18 residues. A word on this clonotype: Its antigen is still unknown.

Broader study findings: The abundant beta clonotypes from cord blood had fewer insertions, and memory repertoires had none of this. Monozygotic twin pairs showed more out-of-frame TCR alpha sharing than models estimated. Some out-of-frame alpha sequences were shared by twins, and these showed excess low generation probability.

The J gene is TRBJ2-7, the V gene TRBV2, with 12 nucleotides matching TRBD2. Specimen: naive T cells sorted from blood. The receptor's source is a man aged 18 to 29 in good health. The CDR3 loop is CASSESSGRARSKYEQYV. CDR3 sequence (DNA): TGTGCCAGCAGTGAATCTAGCGGGAGGGCCAGGAGTAAGTACGAGCAGTACGTC.